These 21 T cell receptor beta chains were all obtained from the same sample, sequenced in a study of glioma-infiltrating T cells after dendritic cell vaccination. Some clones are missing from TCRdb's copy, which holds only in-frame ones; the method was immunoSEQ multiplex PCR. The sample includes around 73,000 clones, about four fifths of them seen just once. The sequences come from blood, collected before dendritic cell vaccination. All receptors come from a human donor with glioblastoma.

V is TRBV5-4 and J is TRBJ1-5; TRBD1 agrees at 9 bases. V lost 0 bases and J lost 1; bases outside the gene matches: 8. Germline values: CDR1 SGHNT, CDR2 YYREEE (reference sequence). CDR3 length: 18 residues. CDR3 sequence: CASSLGGPGQGSNQPQHF. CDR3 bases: TGTGCCAGCAGCTTGGGCGGTCCGGGACAGGGAAGCAATCAGCCCCAGCATTTT.

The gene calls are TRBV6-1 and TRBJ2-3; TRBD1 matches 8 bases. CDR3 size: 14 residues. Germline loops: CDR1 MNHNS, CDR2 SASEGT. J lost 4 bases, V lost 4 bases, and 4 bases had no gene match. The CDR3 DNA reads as TGTGCCAGCAGTGGCAGGGGGCTGGCAGATACGCAGTATTTT. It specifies CASSGRGLADTQYF.

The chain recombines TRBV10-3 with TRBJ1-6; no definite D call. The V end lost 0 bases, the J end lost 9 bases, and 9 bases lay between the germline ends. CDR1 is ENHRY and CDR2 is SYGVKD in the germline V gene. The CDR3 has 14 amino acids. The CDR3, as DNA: TGTGCCATCAGTGAGTCCACAGAGAGTTCACCCCTCCACTTT. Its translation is CAISESTESSPLHF.

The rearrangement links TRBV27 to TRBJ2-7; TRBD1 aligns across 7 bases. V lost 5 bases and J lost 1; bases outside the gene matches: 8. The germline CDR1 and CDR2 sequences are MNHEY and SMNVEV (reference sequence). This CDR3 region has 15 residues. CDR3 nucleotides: TGTGCCAGCAGTGAAACAGGGGATTCTTCCTACGAGCAGTACGTC. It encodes CASSETGDSSYEQYV.

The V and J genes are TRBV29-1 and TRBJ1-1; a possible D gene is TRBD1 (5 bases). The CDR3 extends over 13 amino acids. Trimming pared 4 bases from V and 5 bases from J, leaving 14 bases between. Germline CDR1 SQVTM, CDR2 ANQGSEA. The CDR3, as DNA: TGCAGCGTTGTTCGGGGGAGGGGAACTGAAGCTTTCTTT. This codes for CSVVRGRGTEAFF.

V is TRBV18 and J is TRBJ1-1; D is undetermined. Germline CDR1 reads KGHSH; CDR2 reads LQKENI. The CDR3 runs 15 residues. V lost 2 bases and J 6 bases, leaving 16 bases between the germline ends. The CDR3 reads CASSPEYGRISEAFF. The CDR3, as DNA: TGTGCCAGCTCACCAGAATACGGGAGAATCTCTGAAGCTTTCTTT.

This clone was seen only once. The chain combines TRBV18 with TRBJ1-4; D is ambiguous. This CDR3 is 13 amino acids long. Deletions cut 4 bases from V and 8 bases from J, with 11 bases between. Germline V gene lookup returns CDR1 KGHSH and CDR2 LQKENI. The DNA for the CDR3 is TGTGCCAGCTCACAGAGCGGGGAGGAAAAACTGTTTTTT. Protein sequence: CASSQSGEEKLFF.

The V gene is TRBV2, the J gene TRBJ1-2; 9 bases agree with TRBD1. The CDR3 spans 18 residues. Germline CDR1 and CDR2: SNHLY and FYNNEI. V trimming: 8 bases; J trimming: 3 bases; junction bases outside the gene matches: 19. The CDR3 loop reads CASQIRVDRGDSDYGYTF. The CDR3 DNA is TGTGCCAGCCAGATCAGAGTGGACAGGGGAGACAGCGACTATGGCTACACCTTC.

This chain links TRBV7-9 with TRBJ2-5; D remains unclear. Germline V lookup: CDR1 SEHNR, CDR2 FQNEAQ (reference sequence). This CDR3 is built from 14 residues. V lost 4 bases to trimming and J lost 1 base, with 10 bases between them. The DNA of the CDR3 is TGTGCCAGCAGCTCCCGCCCGGGCCAAGAGACCCAGTACTTC. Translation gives CASSSRPGQETQYF.

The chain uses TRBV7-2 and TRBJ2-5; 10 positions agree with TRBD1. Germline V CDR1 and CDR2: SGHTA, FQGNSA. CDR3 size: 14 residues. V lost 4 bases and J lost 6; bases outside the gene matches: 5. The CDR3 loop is CASSYRDRGQTQYF. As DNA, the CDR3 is TGTGCCAGCAGCTACCGGGACAGGGGTCAGACCCAGTACTTC.

The CDR3 bases are TGTGCCAGCAGTTACTCACGGGGGAGCAATCAGCCCCAGCATTTT. Translating gives CASSYSRGSNQPQHF. V is TRBV6-5 and J is TRBJ1-5, with D maybe TRBD1 (5 bases). The germline V and J ends were trimmed by 0 bases and 1 base, with 7 bases remaining between them. The CDR3 runs to 15 residues. Germline V gene lookup returns CDR1 MNHEY and CDR2 SVGAGI.

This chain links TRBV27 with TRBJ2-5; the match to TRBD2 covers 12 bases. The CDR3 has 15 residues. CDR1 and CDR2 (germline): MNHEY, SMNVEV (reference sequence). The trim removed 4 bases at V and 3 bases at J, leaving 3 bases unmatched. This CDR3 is CASSSLAGGKETQYF. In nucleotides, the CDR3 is TGTGCCAGCAGTTCACTAGCGGGAGGAAAAGAGACCCAGTACTTC.

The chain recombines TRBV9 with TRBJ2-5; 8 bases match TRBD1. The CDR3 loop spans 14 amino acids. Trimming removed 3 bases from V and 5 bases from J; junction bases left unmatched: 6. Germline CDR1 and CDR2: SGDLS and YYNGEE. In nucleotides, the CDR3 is TGTGCCAGCAGCGGAACAGGGGGATGGGAGACCCAGTACTTC. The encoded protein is CASSGTGGWETQYF.

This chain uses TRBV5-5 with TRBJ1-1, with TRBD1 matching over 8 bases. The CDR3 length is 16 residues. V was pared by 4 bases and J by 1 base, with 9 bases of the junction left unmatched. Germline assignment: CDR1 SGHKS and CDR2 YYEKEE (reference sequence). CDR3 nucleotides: TGTGCCAGCAGCCAATATGACAGGGGCTCGAACACTGAAGCTTTCTTT. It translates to CASSQYDRGSNTEAFF.

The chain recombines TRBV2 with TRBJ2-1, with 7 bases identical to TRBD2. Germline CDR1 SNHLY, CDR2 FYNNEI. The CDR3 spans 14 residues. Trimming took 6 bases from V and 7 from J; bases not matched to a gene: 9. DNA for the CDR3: TGTGCCAGCAGGCGGCGGGAGTTGGAGAATGAGCAGTTCTTC. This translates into CASRRRELENEQFF. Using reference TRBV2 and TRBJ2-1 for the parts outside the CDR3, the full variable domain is EPEVTQTPSHQVTQMGQEVILRCVPISNHLYFYWYRQILGQKVEFLVSFYNNEISEKSEIFDDQFSVERPDGSNFTLKIRSTKLEDSAMYFCASRRRELENEQFFGPGTRLTVL.

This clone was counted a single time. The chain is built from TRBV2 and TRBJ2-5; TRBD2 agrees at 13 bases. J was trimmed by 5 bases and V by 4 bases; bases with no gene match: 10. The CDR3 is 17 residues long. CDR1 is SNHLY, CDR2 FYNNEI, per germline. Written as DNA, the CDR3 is TGTGCCAGCAGTGCGACTAGCGGGGGGTTAGTTTTGGAGACCCAGTACTTC. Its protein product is CASSATSGGLVLETQYF.

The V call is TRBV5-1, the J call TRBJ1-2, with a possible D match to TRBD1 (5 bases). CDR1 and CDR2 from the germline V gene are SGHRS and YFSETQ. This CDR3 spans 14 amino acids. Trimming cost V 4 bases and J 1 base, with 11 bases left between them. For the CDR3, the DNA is TGCGCCAGCAGCGGGGGGAACGTTAACTATGGCTACACCTTC. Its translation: CASSGGNVNYGYTF.

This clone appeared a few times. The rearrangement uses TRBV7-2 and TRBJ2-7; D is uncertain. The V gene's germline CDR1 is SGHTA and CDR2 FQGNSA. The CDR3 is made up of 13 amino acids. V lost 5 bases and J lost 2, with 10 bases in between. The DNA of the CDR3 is TGTGCCAGCAGCCCCGGGTTGACCTACGAGCAGTACTTC. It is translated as CASSPGLTYEQYF.

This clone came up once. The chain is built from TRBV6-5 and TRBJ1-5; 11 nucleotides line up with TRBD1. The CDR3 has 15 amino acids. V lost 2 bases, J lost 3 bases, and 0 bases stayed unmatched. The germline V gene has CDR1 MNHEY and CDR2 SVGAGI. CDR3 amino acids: CASSYGQGANQPQHF. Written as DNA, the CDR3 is TGTGCCAGCAGTTACGGACAGGGGGCCAATCAGCCCCAGCATTTT.

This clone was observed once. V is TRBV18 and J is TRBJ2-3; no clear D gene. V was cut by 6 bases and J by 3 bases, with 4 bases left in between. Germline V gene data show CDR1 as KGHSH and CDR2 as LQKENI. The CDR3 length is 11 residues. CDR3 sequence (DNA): TGTGCCAGCTCGGCTACAGATACGCAGTATTTT. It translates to CASSATDTQYF.

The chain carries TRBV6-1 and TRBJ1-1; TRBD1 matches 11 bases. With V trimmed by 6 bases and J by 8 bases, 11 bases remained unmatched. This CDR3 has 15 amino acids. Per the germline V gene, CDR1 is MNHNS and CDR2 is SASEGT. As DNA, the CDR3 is TGTGCCAGCAGGGGGGGACAGGGGGACGCCGTGGAAGCTTTCTTT. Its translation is CASRGGQGDAVEAFF.